This T cell receptor (beta chain) was documented in a study of T-cell memory formation after mild COVID-19. Study-level information: Clustering of TCRs was largely donor specific.

The CDR3 runs 13 residues. The germline V gene encodes CDR1 MNHEY and CDR2 SVGAGI. Between the trimmed V and J ends, which lost 6 bases and 9 bases, there was a span of 15 bases. With regard to this clonotype: Its antigen is still unknown.

TCRdb itself ran the 5' RACE reads through MiXCR, one entry per CDR3 protein. The table records 200,000 to 300,000 distinct CDR3 sequences, 8% to 10% of them present only once. General study points: Whether day 37 second-wave clones are SARS-CoV-2-specific was not confirmed.

The rearrangement uses TRBV6-5 and TRBJ2-1, with D unclear. The sequenced sample consisted of PBMCs or a T cell subset sorted from them (not recorded which). The TCR sequence derives from a man aged 18 to 30 who had mild COVID-19 (a few samples of this study predate the infection). Cell type and time point are not known. The CDR3 DNA follows: TGTGCCAGCAGCCTCGCCCGCCCCGGTGAGCAGTTCTTC. Translating it yields CASSLARPGEQFF.